Listed below are T cell receptor beta chains from one sample, sequenced in a study of cytomegalovirus exposure and HLA in healthy donors. The method was immunoSEQ multiplex PCR; TCRdb's version includes in-frame clones alone and lacks a portion of them. The profile covers about 250,000 clones, with roughly 85% appearing a single time and 0.24% taken by the ten largest. Sequencing was done on a sample of PBMCs. These receptors originate from a girl aged 2-10 years in good health and CMV-seronegative. Each CDR3 is given with its conserved first and last residue. The order of the fields is V gene, clone size, J gene, D gene, CDR3 protein, CDR3 DNA. D genes are given only for firm matches. Size is stated for part of the rows, as once, few or many counts, or as a class when the clone is expanded.

v_call: TRBV5-1
clone_size: once
j_call: TRBJ2-7
d_call: TRBD1
cdr3_aa: CASSLGDSVPTYEQYF
cdr3_nt: TGCGCCAGCAGCTTGGGGGACAGTGTCCCAACCTACGAGCAGTACTTC

v_call: TRBV4-2
clone_size: .
j_call: TRBJ2-3
d_call: .
cdr3_aa: CASSRSGTTSTDTQYF
cdr3_nt: TGTGCCAGCAGCCGCTCCGGGACAACTAGCACAGATACGCAGTATTTT

v_call: TRBV2
clone_size: .
j_call: TRBJ1-2
d_call: .
cdr3_aa: CASRQGDGYTF
cdr3_nt: TGTGCCAGCAGACAGGGAGATGGCTACACCTTC

v_call: TRBV20-1
clone_size: .
j_call: TRBJ1-1
d_call: .
cdr3_aa: CSVRTEAFF
cdr3_nt: TGCAGTGTTAGGACAGAAGCTTTCTTT

v_call: TRBV13
clone_size: .
j_call: TRBJ2-3
d_call: TRBD2
cdr3_aa: CACHGDSGGAPTDTQYF
cdr3_nt: TGTGCCTGCCATGGAGATAGCGGGGGGGCCCCCACAGATACGCAGTATTTT

v_call: TRBV2
clone_size: .
j_call: TRBJ1-5
d_call: TRBD1
cdr3_aa: CASRGQGASQPQHF
cdr3_nt: TGTGCCAGCAGGGGCCAGGGGGCGAGTCAGCCCCAGCATTTT

v_call: TRBV2
clone_size: .
j_call: TRBJ2-4
d_call: .
cdr3_aa: CASSAPASRINIQYF
cdr3_nt: TGTGCCAGCAGTGCCCCCGCTAGCCGAATAAACATTCAGTACTTC

v_call: TRBV6-4
clone_size: once
j_call: TRBJ2-5
d_call: TRBD2
cdr3_aa: CASSDRAGAPQETQYF
cdr3_nt: TGTGCCAGCAGTGACAGAGCGGGGGCGCCCCAAGAGACCCAGTACTTC

v_call: TRBV7-9
clone_size: .
j_call: TRBJ1-1
d_call: TRBD1
cdr3_aa: CSSSLRQGNTEAFF
cdr3_nt: TGTTCCAGCAGCTTAAGACAGGGGAACACTGAAGCTTTCTTT

v_call: TRBV4-1
clone_size: .
j_call: TRBJ1-2
d_call: .
cdr3_aa: CASSQDPGGTYGYTF
cdr3_nt: TGCGCCAGCAGCCAAGACCCCGGGGGGACCTATGGCTACACCTTC

v_call: TRBV30
clone_size: .
j_call: TRBJ1-4
d_call: TRBD1
cdr3_aa: CAWSVKGAAFNEKLFF
cdr3_nt: TGTGCCTGGAGTGTAAAGGGGGCTGCGTTTAATGAAAAACTGTTTTTT

v_call: TRBV12-5
clone_size: .
j_call: TRBJ1-2
d_call: .
cdr3_aa: CASGLPRHDYGYTF
cdr3_nt: TGTGCTAGTGGTTTGCCGCGACACGACTATGGCTACACCTTC

v_call: TRBV5-1
clone_size: .
j_call: TRBJ2-3
d_call: .
cdr3_aa: CASSFPGGTDTQYF
cdr3_nt: TGCGCCAGCAGCTTCCCAGGGGGCACAGATACGCAGTATTTT

v_call: TRBV4-1
clone_size: .
j_call: TRBJ2-1
d_call: TRBD2
cdr3_aa: CASSQWLAGGRAYNEQFF
cdr3_nt: TGCGCCAGCAGCCAATGGCTAGCGGGGGGCCGGGCCTACAATGAGCAGTTCTTC

v_call: TRBV27
clone_size: .
j_call: TRBJ2-7
d_call: TRBD1
cdr3_aa: CARTGGSYEQYF
cdr3_nt: TGTGCCAGGACAGGGGGCTCCTACGAGCAGTACTTC

v_call: TRBV5-4
clone_size: .
j_call: TRBJ2-3
d_call: .
cdr3_aa: CASSLGGNTQYF
cdr3_nt: TGTGCCAGCAGCTTGGGAGGGAATACGCAGTATTTT

v_call: TRBV5-1
clone_size: .
j_call: TRBJ1-5
d_call: TRBD1
cdr3_aa: CASSLDRGVQPQHF
cdr3_nt: TGCGCCAGCAGCTTGGACAGGGGGGTTCAGCCCCAGCATTTT

v_call: TRBV5-6
clone_size: .
j_call: TRBJ2-7
d_call: TRBD1
cdr3_aa: CASSLGPGQGYYEQYF
cdr3_nt: TGTGCCAGCAGCTTGGGGCCGGGACAGGGATACTACGAGCAGTACTTC

v_call: TRBV5-5
clone_size: .
j_call: TRBJ2-5
d_call: TRBD2
cdr3_aa: CASSLKASGGAEETQYF
cdr3_nt: TGTGCCAGCAGCTTGAAGGCTAGCGGGGGGGCGGAAGAGACCCAGTACTTC

v_call: TRBV4-2
clone_size: .
j_call: TRBJ2-7
d_call: .
cdr3_aa: CASSQGGARGTYEQYF
cdr3_nt: TGTGCCAGCAGCCAAGGGGGCGCCCGAGGTACCTACGAGCAGTACTTC

v_call: TRBV13
clone_size: .
j_call: TRBJ1-5
d_call: TRBD1
cdr3_aa: CASSFGQGDLNQPQHF
cdr3_nt: TGTGCCAGCAGTTTCGGACAGGGCGATCTCAATCAGCCCCAGCATTTT

v_call: TRBV9
clone_size: .
j_call: TRBJ2-7
d_call: TRBD1
cdr3_aa: CASSVAGQGAKVPYEQYF
cdr3_nt: TGTGCCAGCAGCGTAGCTGGACAGGGGGCGAAGGTCCCCTACGAGCAGTACTTC

v_call: TRBV11-2
clone_size: .
j_call: TRBJ2-7
d_call: TRBD1
cdr3_aa: CASSDWDRDYEQYF
cdr3_nt: TGTGCCAGCAGCGACTGGGACAGAGACTACGAGCAGTACTTC

v_call: TRBV5-5
clone_size: .
j_call: TRBJ1-6
d_call: TRBD1
cdr3_aa: CASSSGQPVTSPLHF
cdr3_nt: TGTGCCAGCAGCTCGGGACAGCCTGTAACTTCACCCCTCCACTTT

v_call: TRBV6-6
clone_size: .
j_call: TRBJ2-2
d_call: TRBD2
cdr3_aa: CASREDGTGELFF
cdr3_nt: TGTGCCAGCCGGGAGGATGGCACCGGGGAGCTGTTTTTT

v_call: TRBV6-1
clone_size: .
j_call: TRBJ2-2
d_call: .
cdr3_aa: CASSERGLTRELFF
cdr3_nt: TGTGCCAGCAGTGAAAGGGGACTGACCCGGGAGCTGTTTTTT

v_call: TRBV7-8
clone_size: once
j_call: TRBJ1-1
d_call: .
cdr3_aa: CASSLIPGDTEAFF
cdr3_nt: TGTGCCAGCAGCCTGATCCCAGGGGACACTGAAGCTTTCTTT

v_call: TRBV18
clone_size: .
j_call: TRBJ1-1
d_call: .
cdr3_aa: CASSPTTGRKTEAFF
cdr3_nt: TGTGCCAGCTCACCAACCACAGGAAGGAAGACTGAAGCTTTCTTT

v_call: TRBV6-6
clone_size: .
j_call: TRBJ1-2
d_call: .
cdr3_aa: CASREQLKSDYGYTF
cdr3_nt: TGTGCCAGCAGAGAGCAACTGAAGTCGGACTATGGCTACACCTTC

v_call: TRBV14
clone_size: .
j_call: TRBJ2-5
d_call: TRBD1
cdr3_aa: CASSQDRRGHETQYF
cdr3_nt: TGTGCCAGCAGCCAAGATCGCAGGGGGCACGAGACCCAGTACTTC

v_call: TRBV12-5
clone_size: .
j_call: TRBJ2-3
d_call: .
cdr3_aa: CASGRQARSTDTQYF
cdr3_nt: TGTGCTAGTGGTCGACAAGCCCGGAGCACAGATACGCAGTATTTT

v_call: TRBV5-1
clone_size: .
j_call: TRBJ2-3
d_call: TRBD1
cdr3_aa: CASSLKSGGSFTDTQYF
cdr3_nt: TGCGCCAGCAGCCTAAAATCAGGGGGCAGCTTTACAGATACGCAGTATTTT

v_call: TRBV7-9
clone_size: .
j_call: TRBJ2-7
d_call: TRBD1
cdr3_aa: CASSLAIRGHEQYF
cdr3_nt: TGTGCCAGCAGCTTAGCTATCAGGGGGCACGAGCAGTACTTC

v_call: TRBV6-1
clone_size: .
j_call: TRBJ1-5
d_call: .
cdr3_aa: CASSARENQPQHF
cdr3_nt: TGTGCCAGCAGTGCGAGGGAAAATCAGCCCCAGCATTTT

v_call: TRBV7-6
clone_size: .
j_call: TRBJ1-6
d_call: TRBD1
cdr3_aa: CASSLAWTGYNSPLHF
cdr3_nt: TGTGCCAGCAGCTTAGCCTGGACAGGTTATAATTCACCCCTCCACTTT

v_call: TRBV27
clone_size: .
j_call: TRBJ1-1
d_call: .
cdr3_aa: CASSFRADTEAFF
cdr3_nt: TGTGCCAGCAGCTTCAGGGCAGACACTGAAGCTTTCTTT

v_call: TRBV29-1
clone_size: .
j_call: TRBJ1-1
d_call: .
cdr3_aa: CSVERGFGAEAFF
cdr3_nt: TGCAGCGTTGAAAGGGGATTCGGCGCTGAAGCTTTCTTT

v_call: TRBV10-3
clone_size: few
j_call: TRBJ1-3
d_call: .
cdr3_aa: CAISDQEEDANTIYF
cdr3_nt: TGTGCCATCAGTGACCAAGAGGAGGATGCAAACACCATATATTTT

v_call: TRBV6-6
clone_size: .
j_call: TRBJ2-2
d_call: TRBD1
cdr3_aa: CAISGQITTGELFF
cdr3_nt: TGTGCCATCTCGGGACAGATAACGACCGGGGAGCTGTTTTTT

v_call: TRBV4-1
clone_size: .
j_call: TRBJ2-2
d_call: TRBD2
cdr3_aa: CASSQLGSGSSGELFF
cdr3_nt: TGCGCCAGCAGCCAATTGGGTAGCGGGAGTTCTGGGGAGCTGTTTTTT

v_call: TRBV5-4
clone_size: .
j_call: TRBJ2-5
d_call: TRBD1
cdr3_aa: CASSATGEETQYF
cdr3_nt: TGTGCCAGCAGCGCAACAGGGGAAGAGACCCAGTACTTC

v_call: TRBV29-1
clone_size: .
j_call: TRBJ2-7
d_call: .
cdr3_aa: CSVEKDSSYEQYF
cdr3_nt: TGCAGCGTTGAGAAGGACAGTTCCTACGAGCAGTACTTC

v_call: TRBV19
clone_size: .
j_call: TRBJ1-1
d_call: TRBD1
cdr3_aa: CASGRDSPLNTEAFF
cdr3_nt: TGTGCCAGTGGCCGGGACAGCCCGCTGAACACTGAAGCTTTCTTT

v_call: TRBV18
clone_size: .
j_call: TRBJ2-7
d_call: TRBD2
cdr3_aa: CASSPNGEGQYF
cdr3_nt: TGTGCCAGCTCACCTAACGGGGAGGGGCAGTACTTC

v_call: TRBV6-1
clone_size: .
j_call: TRBJ2-2
d_call: .
cdr3_aa: CASSEGGTYTGELFF
cdr3_nt: TGTGCCAGCAGCGAGGGGGGGACCTACACCGGGGAGCTGTTTTTT

v_call: TRBV15
clone_size: .
j_call: TRBJ2-3
d_call: TRBD2
cdr3_aa: CATSRDHEREVLSTGTDTQYF
cdr3_nt: TGTGCCACCAGCAGAGATCATGAGCGGGAGGTACTCTCAACCGGCACAGATACGCAGTATTTT

v_call: TRBV2
clone_size: .
j_call: TRBJ2-7
d_call: TRBD2
cdr3_aa: CASSELTGGPDSYEQYF
cdr3_nt: TGTGCCAGCAGTGAACTGACGGGGGGACCCGACTCCTACGAGCAGTACTTC

v_call: TRBV5-4
clone_size: .
j_call: TRBJ1-2
d_call: .
cdr3_aa: CASSFAGNYGYTF
cdr3_nt: TGTGCCAGCAGCTTTGCGGGAAACTATGGCTACACCTTC

v_call: TRBV30
clone_size: .
j_call: TRBJ1-6
d_call: .
cdr3_aa: CAWNSRGSYNSPLHF
cdr3_nt: TGTGCCTGGAACTCAAGGGGGTCCTATAATTCACCCCTCCACTTT